The 5 T cell receptor beta chains reported below all come from one sample, sequenced in a study of shared clonotypes between healthy human individuals (dated by TCRdb to the early 2020s). Library method: the immunoSEQ multiplex PCR assay. TCRdb took this table from immuneACCESS and kept in-frame rearrangements with V and J called. Such tables lack part of the clones; where checked against another copy, unresolved V genes explain under half of the gap, and the rest is unexplained. The sample table holds a few hundred thousand clones, of which 87% were seen once. The ten biggest clones cover 15% to 20% of the sample. Sequenced material: memory CD8+ T cells sorted from blood. Interpreted using the paper, the cell subset or site label stands for: CD45RO+ cells pooled with CCR7-negative TemRA cells. The receptors derive from a man aged 18-30 years in good health.

J is TRBJ2-3 and V is TRBV27; no clear D. Germline V gene data show CDR1 as MNHEY and CDR2 as SMNVEV (reference sequence). V gave up 7 bases and J gave up 0 bases, with 11 bases separating them. The CDR3 loop spans 14 amino acids. The CDR3 sequence is CASMRSPSTDTQYF. DNA for the CDR3: TGTGCCAGCATGAGGTCCCCTAGCACAGATACGCAGTATTTT.

The chain joins TRBV4-3 to TRBJ1-2; possibly TRBD1 for D (6 bases). The CDR3 runs to 15 residues. The germline V and J ends were trimmed by 2 bases and 7 bases, with 17 bases remaining between them. The germline gives CDR1 LGHNA, CDR2 YSLEER. The CDR3 DNA sequence: TGCGCCAGCAGCCAAAGGGGGGAAATACTCGGTGGCTACACCTTC. Its translation is CASSQRGEILGGYTF.

The chain employs TRBV5-1 and TRBJ2-3; tentative D call: TRBD1 (6 bases). V lost 4 bases and J 6 bases, leaving 18 bases between the germline ends. Germline loops: CDR1 SGHRS, CDR2 YFSETQ. The CDR3 totals 15 residues. The CDR3: CASSGLWGPRDTQYF. For the CDR3, the DNA is TGCGCCAGCAGCGGTTTGTGGGGGCCTCGGGATACGCAGTATTTT.

The J gene is TRBJ2-7, the V gene TRBV27; D uncertain. CDR3 size: 13 residues. Per germline, CDR1 MNHEY and CDR2 SMNVEV (reference sequence). V was cut by 2 bases and J by 5 bases, with 10 bases left in between. The DNA for the CDR3 is TGTGCCAGCAGTTTAGGGCCAGTCCACGAGCAGTACTTC. Translated: CASSLGPVHEQYF.

The chain joins TRBV4-1 to TRBJ2-7; no clear D. The V and J ends lost 1 base and 5 bases respectively, with 12 bases between them. CDR1 is MGHRA, CDR2 YSYEKL, per germline. The CDR3 totals 14 residues. CDR3: CASSQGVTSHEQYF. The CDR3 DNA reads TGCGCCAGCAGCCAAGGTGTCACCTCTCACGAGCAGTACTTC.